This T cell receptor (beta chain) emerged from a study of identical twins. MiXCR, run by TCRdb on the 5' RACE reads, gives a single entry per CDR3 protein. Of 350,000 or so distinct CDR3 sequences listed, roughly an eighth were seen once; the top ten hold more than 6%. This clonotype has more than one count but fewer than ten. The CDR3 is 13 amino acids. V was pared by 6 bases and J by 2 bases, with 11 bases between. Germline assignment: CDR1 SNHLY and CDR2 FYNNEI. This sample was also put to use in a study of yellow fever vaccine responses in identical twins.

This TCR derives from a woman aged 18-29 years in good health. This sequence joins TRBV2 and TRBJ2-7; no clear D gene. Specimen: CD8+ T cells sorted from blood. The CDR3 is CASSQDQTYEQYF. CDR3 DNA sequence: TGTGCCAGCAGCCAAGACCAGACCTACGAGCAGTACTTC.